The next 28 T cell receptor beta chains were all read from a single sample in a study of vaccination effects on CD4 cells after COVID-19. Some clones are missing from TCRdb's copy, which holds only in-frame ones; the method was immunoSEQ multiplex PCR. The table shows around 44,000 clones, with less than 85% occurring only once. Cells that had been cultured for approximately eleven days were the source of isolated CD4+ T cells. This individual contracted SARS-CoV-2 between March and December 2020, as verified by PCR. BNT162b2 vaccine or mRNA-1273 vaccine was given to participants in two doses. These receptors have no identified antigens. The sample here was CD4+ T cells from PBMCs cultured without peptide, taken after COVID-19 vaccination. The receptors originated from a human donor who had a prior SARS-CoV-2 infection.

This chain uses TRBV15 with TRBJ1-5; TRBD1 might be the D (6 bases). The CDR3 is 14 residues long. Germline lookup yields CDR1 LNHNV and CDR2 YYDKDF (reference sequence). V shed 4 bases and J shed 6 bases, with 13 bases lying between them. The CDR3 sequence: CATSTRTEGQPQHF. The DNA for the CDR3 is TGTGCCACCAGCACCCGGACAGAAGGTCAGCCCCAGCATTTT.

V and J are TRBV11-2 and TRBJ1-1; D not certain. Trimming pared 2 bases from V and 1 base from J, leaving 8 bases between. CDR3 length: 14 amino acids. Germline-derived CDR1 and CDR2 are SGHAT and FQNNGV. CDR3: CASSLMVGNTEAFF. CDR3 nucleotides: TGTGCCAGCAGCTTAATGGTTGGGAACACTGAAGCTTTCTTT.

This chain links TRBV7-9 with TRBJ1-5, with D maybe TRBD1 (6 bases). V gave up 6 bases and J gave up 3 bases, with 9 bases separating them. The CDR3 extends over 13 amino acids. Germline CDR1 and CDR2: SEHNR and FQNEAQ (reference sequence). CDR3 DNA sequence: TGTGCCAGCAGTTCAGGGGACAATCAGCCCCAGCATTTT. Encoded protein: CASSSGDNQPQHF.

The chain couples TRBV30 to TRBJ2-7; D is uncertain. V was cut by 1 base and J by 2 bases, with 3 bases left in between. Germline V gene data show CDR1 as GTSNPN and CDR2 as SVGIG (reference sequence). CDR3 size: 11 residues. CDR3 coding DNA: TGTGCCTGGAGTGGGCCCTACGAGCAGTACTTC. Translation: CAWSGPYEQYF.

This chain links TRBV5-5 with TRBJ2-3, with a possible D match to TRBD2 (5 bases). The CDR3 covers 16 residues. Trimming shortened V by 0 bases and J by 4 bases, and 15 bases separated the two germline ends. Germline V gene sequence: CDR1 SGHKS, CDR2 YYEKEE (reference sequence). For the CDR3, the DNA is TGTGCCAGCAGCTTGGTCCCGGGGTTTGATTCAGATACGCAGTATTTT. Translated: CASSLVPGFDSDTQYF.

This rearrangement joins TRBV4-2 to TRBJ2-5; TRBD1 matches 7 bases. The CDR3 has 14 amino acids. With 3 bases clipped from V and 0 bases from J, the junction kept 1 base outside the gene matches. The germline V gene has CDR1 LGHNA and CDR2 YNFKEQ. In DNA form, the CDR3 reads TGTGCCAGCAGCCAGGGACAGCACCAAGAGACCCAGTACTTC. This encodes CASSQGQHQETQYF.

The chain carries TRBV7-2 and TRBJ1-2; weak D call: TRBD1 (6 bases). The CDR3 covers 14 residues. Trimming pared 4 bases from V and 5 bases from J, leaving 14 bases between. Germline V gives CDR1 SGHTA, CDR2 FQGNSA. Here the CDR3 DNA reads TGTGCCAGCAGCTCCGGACAGTCAACTTATGGCTACACCTTC. It codes for CASSSGQSTYGYTF. Using reference TRBV7-2 and TRBJ1-2 for the parts outside the CDR3, the full variable domain is GAGVSQSPSNKVTEKGKDVELRCDPISGHTALYWYRQSLGQGLEFLIYFQGNSAPDKSGLPSDRFSAERTGGSVSTLTIQRTQQEDSAVYLCASSSGQSTYGYTFGSGTRLTVV.

J is TRBJ2-6 and V is TRBV3-1 (or the pseudogene TRBV3-2), with D uncertain. CDR1 is LGHDT, CDR2 YNNKEL, per germline (reference sequence). CDR3 length: 14 residues. Trimming removed 0 bases from V and 0 bases from J, with 0 bases in between. The CDR3 nucleotides read TGTGCCAGCAGCCAAGACTCTGGGGCCAACGTCCTGACTTTC. This sequence encodes CASSQDSGANVLTF.

The chain couples TRBV19 to TRBJ1-5; a possible D gene is TRBD1 (5 bases). There are 15 residues in the CDR3. Trimming pared 3 bases from V and 8 bases from J, leaving 17 bases between. Germline V lookup: CDR1 LNHDA, CDR2 SQIVND (reference sequence). CDR3 sequence reads: CASSILSPGGEPQHF. CDR3 bases: TGTGCCAGTAGTATTCTTTCCCCCGGAGGGGAGCCCCAGCATTTT.

The chain combines TRBV19 with TRBJ1-5, with 9 bases that match TRBD1. V was clipped by 5 bases and J by 6 bases; unmatched bases: 5. CDR1 is LNHDA, CDR2 SQIVND, per germline (reference sequence). This CDR3 region has 14 residues. CDR3 protein: CASSVTGGRQPQHF. The CDR3 region has the DNA TGTGCCAGTAGTGTTACAGGGGGCCGTCAGCCCCAGCATTTT.

This chain joins TRBV6-6 and TRBJ1-1; D gene unclear. The germline V gene has CDR1 MNHNY and CDR2 SVGAGI (reference sequence). Between the trimmed V and J ends, which lost 4 bases and 5 bases, there was a span of 8 bases. This CDR3 spans 12 amino acids. The CDR3 DNA reads TGTGCCAGCAGTTTCCCCGCGACTGAAGCTTTCTTT. Amino acids: CASSFPATEAFF.

The rearrangement joins TRBV9 to TRBJ1-2, with D tentatively TRBD1 (5 bases). Trimming cost V 0 bases and J 3 bases, with 12 bases left between them. Germline V gene lookup returns CDR1 SGDLS and CDR2 YYNGEE. The CDR3 sequence is 15 residues long. The CDR3 is CASSVASGWDYGYTF. DNA for the CDR3: TGTGCCAGCAGCGTAGCTTCAGGGTGGGACTATGGCTACACCTTC.

The chain is built from TRBV5-1 and TRBJ2-2; D possibly corresponds to TRBD1 (6 bases). CDR1 and CDR2 from the germline V gene are SGHRS and YFSETQ. V was trimmed by 1 base and J by 2 bases, leaving 9 bases between them. This CDR3 comprises 15 residues. The CDR3 sequence is CASSLTQGNTGELFF. For the CDR3, the DNA is TGCGCCAGCAGCTTGACACAGGGTAACACCGGGGAGCTGTTTTTT.

This clone was picked up a small number of times. This chain links TRBV5-6 with TRBJ1-2; D is ambiguous. Germline CDR1 and CDR2: SGHDT and YYEEEE. Trimming took off 2 bases at V and 5 bases at J, with 7 bases between the two ends. The CDR3 totals 12 residues. This CDR3 is CASSFSYYGYTF. CDR3 DNA: TGTGCCAGCAGCTTCTCGTATTATGGCTACACCTTC.

DNA for the CDR3: TGTGCCACCAGTGATCGGGACAGCTATGGCTACACCTTC. Its protein product is CATSDRDSYGYTF. The chain is built from TRBV24-1 and TRBJ1-2, with 7 bases that match TRBD1. With V trimmed by 3 bases and J by 4 bases, 1 base remained unmatched. The length of the CDR3 is 13 residues. CDR1 is KGHDR and CDR2 is SFDVKD in the germline V gene.

The count of this clone is one. The V gene is TRBV7-9, the J gene TRBJ1-1, with D maybe TRBD1 (6 bases). The V and J ends lost 4 bases and 10 bases respectively, with 19 bases between them. This CDR3 is 14 amino acids long. Germline CDR1 reads SEHNR; CDR2 reads FQNEAQ (reference sequence). The CDR3 protein is CASSSVDRTEGAFF. The DNA for the CDR3 is TGTGCCAGCAGCTCCGTAGACAGGACGGAAGGAGCTTTCTTT.

This clone was counted a few times. The rearrangement links TRBV6-5 to TRBJ2-3; unclear D gene. The length of the CDR3 is 13 residues. The germline CDR1 and CDR2 sequences are MNHEY and SVGAGI. V was shortened by 2 bases and J by 2 bases, with 5 bases between the two germline ends. CDR3 nucleotide sequence: TGTGCCAGCAGTTACGGGTTCACAGATACGCAGTATTTT. This encodes CASSYGFTDTQYF.

The chain has TRBV11-3 and TRBJ2-1; 15 nucleotides match TRBD2. This CDR3 comprises 20 residues. The germline CDR1 and CDR2 sequences are SGHNT and YENEEA. V dropped 5 bases and J dropped 3; count of bases not matched to a gene: 14. In DNA form, the CDR3 reads TGTGCCAGCAGCACTCCGGGACTAGCGGGAGGTAGTTCCCTCTACAATGAGCAGTTCTTC. Translated, it gives CASSTPGLAGGSSLYNEQFF.

This rearrangement joins TRBV3-1 (or the pseudogene TRBV3-2) to TRBJ2-7; TRBD2 matches at 10 bases. Germline V CDR1 and CDR2: LGHDT, YNNKEL (reference sequence). This CDR3 contains 16 residues. J was trimmed by 2 bases and V by 4 bases; bases with no gene match: 8. The CDR3: CASSPCLAGETYEQYF. For the CDR3, the DNA is TGTGCCAGCAGCCCCTGTCTAGCGGGAGAGACCTACGAGCAGTACTTC.

This chain connects TRBV7-3 to TRBJ2-1; 8 positions agree with TRBD2. The ends lost 6 bases at V and 4 bases at J; junction bases unmatched: 8. CDR1 and CDR2 (germline): SGHTA, FQGTGA. The CDR3 totals 15 residues. CDR3 loop: CASSVTSGTYNEQFF. CDR3 DNA sequence: TGTGCCAGCAGTGTAACTAGCGGAACATACAATGAGCAGTTCTTC. The complete variable domain, with remaining parts taken from reference TRBV7-3 and TRBJ2-1, reads GAGVSQTPSNKVTEKGKYVELRCDPISGHTALYWYRQSLGQGPEFLIYFQGTGAADDSGLPNDRFFAVRPEGSVSTLKIQRTERGDSAVYLCASSVTSGTYNEQFFGPGTRLTVL.

The rearrangement joins TRBV4-2 to TRBJ2-7; no clear D. The V and J ends lost 1 base and 0 bases respectively, with 4 bases between them. CDR1 and CDR2 (germline): LGHNA, YNFKEQ. The CDR3 contains 13 residues. As DNA, the CDR3 is TGTGCCAGCAGCCAAGTGCACTCCTACGAGCAGTACTTC. This sequence encodes CASSQVHSYEQYF.

The chain recombines TRBV19 with TRBJ2-3, with TRBD2 identical over 14 bases. V trimming: 6 bases; J trimming: 7 bases; junction bases outside the gene matches: 12. The CDR3 covers 17 residues. Germline V gives CDR1 LNHDA, CDR2 SQIVND (reference sequence). CDR3 sequence: CASSPRLAGGPTYTQYF. As DNA, the CDR3 is TGTGCCAGTAGCCCGCGACTAGCGGGAGGGCCTACTTATACGCAGTATTTT.

This chain uses TRBV10-3 with TRBJ2-7; 11 bases line up with TRBD2. V gave up 3 bases and J gave up 7 bases; unmatched junction bases: 14. This CDR3 spans 17 amino acids. Germline loops: CDR1 ENHRY, CDR2 SYGVKD. CDR3 sequence (DNA): TGTGCCATCAGTGATTTTAGTATAGCGGGGGGGCTGGGAGAGCAGTACTTC. Protein: CAISDFSIAGGLGEQYF.

This chain connects TRBV6-6 to TRBJ1-2; D not resolved. The ends were cut back, 4 bases at V and 0 bases at J, with 6 bases in the middle. The CDR3 is made up of 13 amino acids. Germline loops: CDR1 MNHNY, CDR2 SVGAGI (reference sequence). CDR3 in DNA: TGTGCCAGCAGTTTGGTCGCTAACTATGGCTACACCTTC. This encodes CASSLVANYGYTF.

The chain has TRBV6-1 and TRBJ1-4; possibly TRBD1 for D (5 bases). This CDR3 is 14 amino acids long. V was trimmed by 3 bases and J by 7 bases, leaving 12 bases between them. Germline CDR1 is MNHNS and CDR2 is SASEGT. This chain's CDR3 is CASSEPGTTEKLFF. CDR3 DNA sequence: TGTGCCAGCAGTGAGCCCGGGACGACTGAAAAACTGTTTTTT.

The chain couples TRBV7-2 to TRBJ2-3; no definite D call. This CDR3 has 13 residues. Deletions cut 4 bases from V and 0 bases from J, with 5 bases between. In germline, CDR1 is SGHTA, CDR2 FQGNSA. CDR3 sequence (DNA): TGTGCCAGCAGCTCGGACAGCACAGATACGCAGTATTTT. Protein: CASSSDSTDTQYF.

The genes are TRBV5-1 and TRBJ2-1; the match to TRBD2 covers 9 bases. There are 16 residues in the CDR3. From germline, CDR1 is SGHRS and CDR2 YFSETQ. The trim removed 6 bases at V and 4 bases at J, leaving 11 bases unmatched. The CDR3 protein is CASKNGRGGRYNEQFF. The CDR3 DNA reads as TGCGCCAGCAAAAATGGGCGGGGGGGCCGGTACAATGAGCAGTTCTTC.

This clone was observed a handful of times. J is TRBJ1-2 and V is TRBV7-2; D not certain. This CDR3 comprises 9 residues. The ends were cut back, 1 base at V and 13 bases at J, with 4 bases in the middle. Germline loops: CDR1 SGHTA, CDR2 FQGNSA. In nucleotides, the CDR3 is TGTGCCAGCAGCTTAGAACCCACCTTC. Protein: CASSLEPTF.